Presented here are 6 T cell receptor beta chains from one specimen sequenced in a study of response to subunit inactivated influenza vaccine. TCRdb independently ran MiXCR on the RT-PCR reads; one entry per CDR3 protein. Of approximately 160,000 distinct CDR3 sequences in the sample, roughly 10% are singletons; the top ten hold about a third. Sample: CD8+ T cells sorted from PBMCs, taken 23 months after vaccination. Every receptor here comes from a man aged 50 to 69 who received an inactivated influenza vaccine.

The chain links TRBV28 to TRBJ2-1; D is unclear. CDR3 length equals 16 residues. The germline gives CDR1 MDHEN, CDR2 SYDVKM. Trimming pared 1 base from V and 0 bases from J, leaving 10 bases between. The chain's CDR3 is CASSLYLGSSYNEQFF. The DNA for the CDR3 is TGTGCCAGCAGTTTATATCTAGGTTCCTCCTACAATGAGCAGTTCTTC.

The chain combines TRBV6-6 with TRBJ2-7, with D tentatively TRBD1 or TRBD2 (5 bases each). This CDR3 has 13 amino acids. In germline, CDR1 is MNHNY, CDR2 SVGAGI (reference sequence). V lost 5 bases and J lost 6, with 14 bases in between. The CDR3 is CASSLRDGAEQYF. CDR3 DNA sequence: TGTGCCAGCAGTCTCCGGGACGGGGCCGAGCAGTACTTC.

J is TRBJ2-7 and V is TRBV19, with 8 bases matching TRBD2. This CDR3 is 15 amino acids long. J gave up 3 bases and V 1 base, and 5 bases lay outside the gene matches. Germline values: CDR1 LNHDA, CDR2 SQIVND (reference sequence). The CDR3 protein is CASSIGSGGLYEQYF. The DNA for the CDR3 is TGTGCCAGTAGTATAGGGAGCGGGGGACTCTACGAGCAGTACTTC. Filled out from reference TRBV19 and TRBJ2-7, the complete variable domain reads DGGITQSPKYLFRKEGQNVTLSCEQNLNHDAMYWYRQDPGQGLRLIYYSQIVNDFQKGDIAEGYSVSREKKESFPLTVTSAQKNPTAFYLCASSIGSGGLYEQYFGPGTRLTVT.

CDR3: CASSLDRRGNTEAFF. The CDR3 region has the DNA TGTGCCAGCAGCTTAGATCGCCGGGGGAACACTGAAGCTTTCTTT. This chain links TRBV9 with TRBJ1-1; D gene uncertain. V was clipped by 4 bases and J by 1 base, with 14 bases between them. The CDR3 sequence is 15 residues long. Germline lookup yields CDR1 SGDLS and CDR2 YYNGEE.

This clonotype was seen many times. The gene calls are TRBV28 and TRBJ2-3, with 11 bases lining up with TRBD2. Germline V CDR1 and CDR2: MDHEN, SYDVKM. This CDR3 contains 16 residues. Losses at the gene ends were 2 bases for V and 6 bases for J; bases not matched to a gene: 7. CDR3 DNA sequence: TGTGCCAGCAGTTTAGGTAGCGGGGGGGCCTACGATACGCAGTATTTT. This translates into CASSLGSGGAYDTQYF.

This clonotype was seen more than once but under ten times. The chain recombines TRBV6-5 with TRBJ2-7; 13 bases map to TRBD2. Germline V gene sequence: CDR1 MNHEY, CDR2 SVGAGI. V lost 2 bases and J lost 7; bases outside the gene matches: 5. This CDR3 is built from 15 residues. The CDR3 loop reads CASSYATSGGYEQYF. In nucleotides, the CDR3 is TGTGCCAGCAGTTACGCGACTAGCGGGGGGTATGAGCAGTACTTC.